This T cell receptor beta chain was captured in a study of a mutant IDH1 vaccine in newly diagnosed glioma. Study findings and constraints: Pseudoprogression seemed unlinked to shifts in top peripheral T cell clonotypes.

The time point is: week 47, end of study. Alongside topical imiquimod, each dose of vaccine comprised 300 ug of mutant IDH1 20-mer peptide. Profiling relied on immunoSEQ multiplex PCR, and the TCRdb table lists in-frame clones only, not all of them. Here the sample spans 10,000 to 15,000 clones, around 80% being singletons. To note about this clone: The antigen is undetermined.

V was clipped by 5 bases and J by 6 bases, with 4 bases between them. The CDR3 has 10 residues. Germline CDR1 is SEHNR and CDR2 is FQNEAQ (reference sequence). This chain joins TRBV7-9 and TRBJ1-1; D is unresolved. This specimen was PBMCs, taken from a glioma patient whose treatment included an IDH1 peptide vaccine. The clonotype originates from a woman aged 40 to 50 with glioma. The CDR3, as DNA: TGTGCCAGCAGCGTATCTGAAGCTTTCTTT. This codes for CASSVSEAFF.